One and the same sample provided the 27 T cell receptor beta chains below, sequenced in a study of OX40 agonist ivuxolimab in advanced cancers. Profiling relied on immunoSEQ multiplex PCR, and the TCRdb table lists in-frame clones only, not all of them. Of about 73,000 clones in the sample, 85% to 90% are singletons; the top ten hold about 8%. The sample here was CD4+ or CD8+ T cells sorted from blood, taken in a trial of the OX40 agonist ivuxolimab. The receptors originated from an adult with an advanced solid tumor such as melanoma, head and neck, liver or kidney cancer.

J is TRBJ2-1 and V is TRBV9, with 8 bases identical to TRBD2. CDR3 length: 17 amino acids. The ends lost 0 bases at V and 4 bases at J; junction bases unmatched: 9. Germline V CDR1 and CDR2: SGDLS, YYNGEE. Written as DNA, the CDR3 is TGTGCCAGCAGCGTAGGATTAGCGGGATTTGCGTACAATGAGCAGTTCTTC. Its translation: CASSVGLAGFAYNEQFF.

The chain joins TRBV28 to TRBJ1-2; D gene ambiguous. There are 17 residues in the CDR3. Germline V gives CDR1 MDHEN, CDR2 SYDVKM. Trimming left V 1 base short and J 8 bases short, with 23 bases between. The CDR3: CASSLSVQVGRDQGYTF. The CDR3 DNA reads TGTGCCAGCAGTTTATCAGTTCAGGTTGGGAGGGATCAGGGCTACACCTTC.

The gene calls are TRBV10-2 and TRBJ1-3, with D possibly matching TRBD1 (6 bases). V lost 0 bases and J lost 0, with 12 bases in between. CDR1 is WSHSY, CDR2 SAAADI, per germline. The CDR3 covers 17 residues. In DNA form, the CDR3 reads TGCGCCAGCAGTGAGTCGGGGGGGGCCCGCTCTGGAAACACCATATATTTT. Translation gives CASSESGGARSGNTIYF.

This chain joins TRBV7-2 and TRBJ2-1, with TRBD1 matching 9 bases. The CDR3 is made up of 15 amino acids. V lost 4 bases to trimming and J lost 3 bases; unmatched junction nucleotides: 4. Germline CDR1 reads SGHTA; CDR2 reads FQGNSA. The DNA for the CDR3 is TGTGCCAGCAGCTCGACAGGGGGTAGCTACAATGAGCAGTTCTTC. Amino acid sequence: CASSSTGGSYNEQFF.

This clone was detected once. V and J are TRBV5-4 and TRBJ2-2; the match to TRBD1 covers 7 bases. The ends lost 3 bases at V and 4 bases at J; junction bases unmatched: 6. The CDR3 totals 15 residues. Germline assignment: CDR1 SGHNT and CDR2 YYREEE (reference sequence). The CDR3 DNA reads as TGTGCCAGCAGCTCGACAGGGTGGACCACCGGGGAGCTGTTTTTT. It yields the protein CASSSTGWTTGELFF.

The V call is TRBV7-3, the J call TRBJ2-3; TRBD2 agrees at 8 bases. Germline assignment: CDR1 SGHTA and CDR2 FQGTGA. The V segment lost 1 base and the J segment 4 bases; nucleotides outside the gene matches: 4. The CDR3 has 15 residues. CDR3: CASSLIGSGADTQYF. CDR3 coding DNA: TGTGCCAGCAGCTTAATAGGTAGCGGGGCAGATACGCAGTATTTT.

This clone showed up just a few times. The V gene is TRBV30, the J gene TRBJ1-1; D gene uncertain. Germline V gives CDR1 GTSNPN, CDR2 SVGIG (reference sequence). The CDR3 runs to 11 residues. V gave up 4 bases and J gave up 11 bases, with 14 bases separating them. CDR3 DNA: TGTGCCTGGACCGTAGGACTCACCGCTTTCTTT. Translation gives CAWTVGLTAFF. Complete variable domain (other parts from reference TRBV30 and TRBJ1-1): SQTIHQWPATLVQPVGSPLSLECTVEGTSNPNLYWYRQAAGRGLQLLFYSVGIGQISSEVPQNLSASRPQDRQFILSSKKLLLSDSGFYLCAWTVGLTAFFGQGTRLTVV.

This clone was observed at least ten times. This chain links TRBV6-5 with TRBJ2-7; D may be TRBD2 (6 bases). This CDR3 has 14 amino acids. CDR1 and CDR2 (germline): MNHEY, SVGAGI. Trimming removed 9 bases from V and 2 bases from J, with 17 bases in between. The CDR3 here is CARGTRGTTYEQYF. The CDR3 DNA is TGTGCCAGAGGAACGCGGGGAACCACCTACGAGCAGTACTTC.

This chain connects TRBV7-9 to TRBJ2-6; D ambiguous. V lost 5 bases, J lost 0 bases, and 8 bases lay in between. The germline V gene has CDR1 SEHNR and CDR2 FQNEAQ (reference sequence). The CDR3 sequence is 15 residues long. Here the CDR3 DNA reads TGTGCCAGCAGCCCGCACATCTCTGGGGCCAACGTCCTGACTTTC. It is translated as CASSPHISGANVLTF. Full variable domain (outside the CDR3, taken from reference TRBV7-9 and TRBJ2-6): DTGVSQNPRHKITKRGQNVTFRCDPISEHNRLYWYRQTLGQGPEFLTYFQNEAQLEKSRLLSDRFSAERPKGSFSTLEIQRTEQGDSAMYLCASSPHISGANVLTFGAGSRLTVL.

The chain uses TRBV7-9 and TRBJ1-3; possibly TRBD1 for D (5 bases). The length of the CDR3 is 17 residues. V dropped 2 bases and J dropped 0 bases, with 14 bases sitting between them. Germline V lookup: CDR1 SEHNR, CDR2 FQNEAQ (reference sequence). CDR3 DNA sequence: TGTGCCAGCAGCTTACGGGACCCAACCCGCTCTGGAAACACCATATATTTT. Protein product: CASSLRDPTRSGNTIYF.

The chain links TRBV9 to TRBJ2-7; D is ambiguous. The CDR3 is 16 amino acids. Trimming removed 0 bases from V and 5 bases from J, with 18 bases in between. Germline assignment: CDR1 SGDLS and CDR2 YYNGEE. This chain's CDR3 is CASSVATTAPQNEQYF. The CDR3 bases are TGTGCCAGCAGCGTAGCTACTACAGCCCCCCAAAACGAGCAGTACTTC.

The gene calls are TRBV6-1 and TRBJ2-3; D is unclear. Germline-derived CDR1 and CDR2 are MNHNS and SASEGT. V was trimmed by 11 bases and J by 4 bases, leaving 10 bases between them. This CDR3 is 11 amino acids long. Here the CDR3 reads CAGGVSDTQYF. CDR3 bases: TGTGCCGGTGGGGTGTCAGATACGCAGTATTTT.

The CDR3 is CASKRLAGVQNNEQFF. CDR3 DNA: TGTGCCAGCAAGCGGCTAGCGGGAGTTCAAAACAATGAGCAGTTCTTC. J is TRBJ2-1 and V is TRBV2, with 10 bases fitting TRBD2. CDR3 size: 16 residues. Germline V lookup: CDR1 SNHLY, CDR2 FYNNEI. V shed 7 bases and J 5 bases; nucleotides not matched to a gene: 11.

The CDR3: CASSYGQGWAQYF. Here the CDR3 DNA reads TGTGCCAGCAGTTACGGACAGGGTTGGGCCCAGTACTTC. The chain is built from TRBV6-5 and TRBJ2-5; 8 nucleotides agree with TRBD1. The CDR3 is made up of 13 amino acids. Germline loops: CDR1 MNHEY, CDR2 SVGAGI. V trimming: 2 bases; J trimming: 9 bases; junction bases outside the gene matches: 5.

V usage is TRBV7-9 and J usage is TRBJ1-5; 9 bases align to TRBD1. Trimming cost V 5 bases and J 7 bases; bases outside gene matches: 3. Germline V lookup: CDR1 SEHNR, CDR2 FQNEAQ (reference sequence). This CDR3 comprises 13 residues. DNA of the CDR3: TGTGCCAGCAGCCGGACAGGGGACCAGCCCCAGCATTTT. This encodes CASSRTGDQPQHF.

The chain joins TRBV28 to TRBJ2-7; D perhaps matches TRBD2 (6 bases). The germline V gene has CDR1 MDHEN and CDR2 SYDVKM. The CDR3 is 15 residues long. Trimming stripped 5 bases from V and 7 bases from J, with 21 bases between. CDR3 loop: CASSPLAGSLSEQYF. The CDR3 nucleotides are TGTGCCAGCAGTCCCTTGGCGGGATCACTAAGTGAGCAGTACTTC.

The V gene is TRBV7-8, the J gene TRBJ1-2; D gene ambiguous. The V and J ends lost 5 bases and 3 bases respectively, with 22 bases between them. From germline, CDR1 is SGHVS and CDR2 FQNEAQ. CDR3 length: 17 residues. The CDR3 is CASSPRLVSAYHYGYTF. CDR3 DNA sequence: TGTGCCAGCAGCCCCCGCTTGGTCTCGGCCTATCACTATGGCTACACCTTC.

V gene TRBV7-2 combines with J gene TRBJ2-5; TRBD2 is a possible D gene (7 bases). There are 16 residues in the CDR3. The germline V gene has CDR1 SGHTA and CDR2 FQGNSA. The V gene lost 1 base and the J gene lost 2 bases, with 14 bases spanning the gap. Here the CDR3 reads CASSLGGGAGQETQYF. DNA of the CDR3: TGTGCCAGCAGCTTAGGGGGGGGCGCGGGACAAGAGACCCAGTACTTC.

J is TRBJ2-7 and V is TRBV6-5; TRBD2 agrees at 10 bases. Germline V gene lookup returns CDR1 MNHEY and CDR2 SVGAGI. Trimming cost V 7 bases and J 2 bases; bases outside gene matches: 8. The CDR3 sequence is 15 residues long. CDR3 bases: TGTGCCAGCACCTCCGACACTAGCGGGGCCTACGAGCAGTACTTC. Its protein product is CASTSDTSGAYEQYF.

The chain recombines TRBV4-1 with TRBJ1-1; perhaps TRBD1 as D (6 bases). Trimming took off 6 bases at V and 8 bases at J, with 10 bases between the two ends. There are 11 residues in the CDR3. Germline CDR1 reads MGHRA; CDR2 reads YSYEKL. The CDR3 DNA follows: TGCGCCAGCAGGGAAGGACAGGAAGCTTTCTTT. The encoded protein is CASREGQEAFF.

The sample holds one count of this clone. The rearrangement links TRBV5-5 to TRBJ1-1, with D hard to call. CDR1 SGHKS and CDR2 YYEKEE come from the germline V gene (reference sequence). V lost 1 base and J 0 bases, leaving 4 bases between the germline ends. This CDR3 has 13 residues. DNA for the CDR3: TGTGCCAGCAGCTTGAGGATGAACACTGAAGCTTTCTTT. This sequence encodes CASSLRMNTEAFF.

V is TRBV2 and J is TRBJ1-5; TRBD1 agrees at 7 bases. Germline CDR1 SNHLY, CDR2 FYNNEI. The CDR3 runs 14 residues. V lost 6 bases to trimming and J lost 4 bases; unmatched junction nucleotides: 6. DNA of the CDR3: TGTGCCAGCAGATCGGGACAGAAGAATCAGCCCCAGCATTTT. Translating it yields CASRSGQKNQPQHF.

This clone showed up just once. The V gene is TRBV18, the J gene TRBJ1-3; TRBD1 is a possible D gene (6 bases). This CDR3 spans 17 amino acids. Germline V CDR1 and CDR2: KGHSH, LQKENI. Trimming removed 1 base at V and 0 bases at J, with 13 bases between. The CDR3, as DNA: TGTGCCAGCTCACCACTCCCCTGGACAGACTCTGGAAACACCATATATTTT. The encoded protein is CASSPLPWTDSGNTIYF.

This chain uses TRBV23-1 with TRBJ1-5, with unresolved D. TRBV23-1 is noted as an ORF with a role that remains uncertain. Trimming removed 2 bases from V and 7 bases from J, with 3 bases in between. CDR3 length equals 11 residues. The DNA for the CDR3 is TGCGCCAGCAGTCAAGGCCAGCCCCAGCATTTT. It is translated as CASSQGQPQHF.

J is TRBJ2-1 and V is TRBV4-1; D may correspond to TRBD1 or TRBD2 (7 bases each). The CDR3 runs to 16 residues. V dropped 4 bases and J dropped 4 bases, with 17 bases sitting between them. The germline V gene encodes CDR1 MGHRA and CDR2 YSYEKL. CDR3 bases: TGCGCCAGCAGCCCCTGGGAGGGGGCGCCTTACAATGAGCAGTTCTTC. This encodes CASSPWEGAPYNEQFF.

J is TRBJ1-6 and V is TRBV14; D possibly corresponds to TRBD1 (6 bases). The V gene lost 3 bases and the J gene lost 9 bases, with 24 bases spanning the gap. CDR1 SGHDN and CDR2 FVKESK come from the germline V gene. This CDR3 spans 18 amino acids. DNA of the CDR3: TGTGCCAGCAGCCAGTTCCGGGACACCCTGTTTGGGGGTTCACCCCTCCACTTT. Its translation is CASSQFRDTLFGGSPLHF.

This clone was seen just once. The chain recombines TRBV7-9 with TRBJ2-3; D may be TRBD1 (6 bases). CDR3 length equals 14 residues. Trimming removed 2 bases at V and 1 base at J, with 7 bases between. CDR1 and CDR2 from the germline V gene are SEHNR and FQNEAQ (reference sequence). In DNA form, the CDR3 reads TGTGCCAGCAGCTTAAAGGGGGGCACAGATACGCAGTATTTT. Translated: CASSLKGGTDTQYF. Combining the CDR3 with reference TRBV7-9 and TRBJ2-3 gives the whole variable domain DTGVSQNPRHKITKRGQNVTFRCDPISEHNRLYWYRQTLGQGPEFLTYFQNEAQLEKSRLLSDRFSAERPKGSFSTLEIQRTEQGDSAMYLCASSLKGGTDTQYFGPGTRLTVL.